This TCR beta chain stems from a study of T cell responses to AZD1222 COVID-19 vaccine. In regard to this clone: Its antigen remains unknown.

Study conclusions and caveats: AZD1222 recipients seropositive at baseline numbered only 5 to 7.

The data were produced by immunoSEQ multiplex PCR, yet TCRdb's version contains in-frame clones alone and is incomplete. The data contain roughly 170,000 clones, about nine tenths of them seen just once; the ten biggest clones take up approximately 3%. Trimming left V 1 base short and J 3 bases short, with 9 bases between. Per the germline V gene, CDR1 is LGHNA and CDR2 is YNFKEQ. This CDR3 spans 15 amino acids. The specimen comprised peripheral blood, sampled on day 0 of AZD1222 vaccination. The chain has TRBV4-2 and TRBJ1-4, with D unresolved. The receptor's source is an adult in good health. The CDR3 region has the DNA TGTGCCAGCAGCCAAGTGGGAGGGCCTAATGAAAAACTGTTTTTT. The encoded protein is CASSQVGGPNEKLFF.